Shown below are 11 T cell receptor beta chains from a single sample sequenced in a study of blood T cell repertoires in COVID-19. Assay used: immunoSEQ multiplex PCR; TCRdb lists only in-frame clones, some missing. Counted here are more than 100,000 clones, roughly 84% occurring once; the ten biggest clones make up more than 1.2%. The sequencing input was peripheral blood. These receptors all stem from a man in his 60s with acute or convalescent COVID-19.

This clone qualifies as medium-sized. This chain uses TRBV6-1 with TRBJ2-2; possibly TRBD1 for D (5 bases). The CDR3 totals 15 residues. V lost 2 bases and J 3 bases, leaving 10 bases between the germline ends. The germline CDR1 and CDR2 sequences are MNHNS and SASEGT. The CDR3 is CASSERGRDTGELFF. The CDR3 DNA is TGTGCCAGCAGTGAAAGGGGAAGGGACACCGGGGAGCTGTTTTTT.

J is TRBJ2-7 and V is TRBV5-4; TRBD2 matches at 16 bases. The V gene's germline CDR1 is SGHNT and CDR2 YYREEE (reference sequence). The V segment lost 5 bases and the J segment 2 bases; nucleotides outside the gene matches: 4. The CDR3 runs 16 residues. CDR3 region: CASRPGLAGGPYEQYF. In DNA, the CDR3 is TGTGCCAGCAGGCCGGGACTAGCGGGAGGGCCCTACGAGCAGTACTTC.

The chain employs TRBV25-1 and TRBJ1-1; D perhaps matches TRBD1 (6 bases). The germline V and J ends were trimmed by 6 bases and 2 bases, with 10 bases remaining between them. The CDR3 runs 13 residues. Germline V gene data show CDR1 as MGHDK and CDR2 as SYGVNS. The CDR3 DNA is TGTGCCAGCAGAACGGGGACAAACACTGAAGCTTTCTTT. It yields the protein CASRTGTNTEAFF.

This clone was detected once. This rearrangement joins TRBV18 to TRBJ2-5; 7 nucleotides align to TRBD1. Germline trimming cut 4 bases from V and 5 bases from J; bases unmatched to any gene: 7. The CDR3 extends over 14 amino acids. The V gene's germline CDR1 is KGHSH and CDR2 LQKENI. The CDR3 DNA reads TGTGCCAGCTCACTTCAGGGGGTGCCGGAGACCCAGTACTTC. Its translation: CASSLQGVPETQYF.

The V gene is TRBV10-2, the J gene TRBJ1-5, with 7 bases identical to TRBD1. V lost 7 bases, J lost 9 bases, and 9 bases stayed unmatched. The germline gives CDR1 WSHSY, CDR2 SAAADI. This CDR3 spans 13 amino acids. The DNA for the CDR3 is TGCGCCAGCACCCCCGGGACAGACCGGCCCCAGCATTTT. Protein: CASTPGTDRPQHF.

CDR3 protein: CASSFGRGGTNEKLFF. CDR3 coding DNA: TGTGCCAGCAGTTTCGGTAGGGGCGGCACTAATGAAAAACTGTTTTTT. The gene calls are TRBV27 and TRBJ1-4, with D maybe TRBD1 (5 bases). The germline V gene encodes CDR1 MNHEY and CDR2 SMNVEV (reference sequence). V lost 3 bases to trimming and J lost 2 bases, with 13 bases between them. This CDR3 region has 16 residues.

V usage is TRBV10-3 and J usage is TRBJ2-7, with 8 bases fitting TRBD1. This CDR3 spans 18 amino acids. Germline lookup yields CDR1 ENHRY and CDR2 SYGVKD. J gave up 0 bases and V 3 bases, and 13 bases lay outside the gene matches. The CDR3 DNA sequence: TGTGCCATCAGTGAAGCAACCCCTTGGGGGACAGGCTCCTACGAGCAGTACTTC. It translates to CAISEATPWGTGSYEQYF.

The chain links TRBV5-1 to TRBJ1-3; maybe TRBD1 (6 bases). CDR3 size: 16 residues. The V and J ends lost 0 bases and 3 bases respectively, with 13 bases between them. The germline gives CDR1 SGHRS, CDR2 YFSETQ. CDR3 sequence (DNA): TGCGCCAGCAGCTTGGGGCAGGGGACTAGTGGAAACACCATATATTTT. It is translated as CASSLGQGTSGNTIYF.

This sequence joins TRBV19 and TRBJ2-1; 10 bases are a match to TRBD2. Germline V lookup: CDR1 LNHDA, CDR2 SQIVND (reference sequence). Trimming removed 2 bases from V and 10 bases from J; junction bases left unmatched: 8. This CDR3 is 15 amino acids long. The CDR3 nucleotides are TGTGCCAGTAGTATACTAGCGGGAGATACGTCGGAGCAGTTCTTC. Translating it yields CASSILAGDTSEQFF.

This chain connects TRBV4-1 to TRBJ1-4, with D perhaps TRBD1 (5 bases). CDR1 MGHRA and CDR2 YSYEKL come from the germline V gene. The CDR3 is 15 amino acids. Trimming stripped 4 bases from V and 3 bases from J, with 12 bases between. CDR3 residues: CASSPPQVSNEKLFF. The CDR3 nucleotides read TGCGCCAGCAGCCCTCCACAGGTTTCTAATGAAAAACTGTTTTTT.

The chain links TRBV19 to TRBJ2-7, with D tentatively TRBD2 (5 bases). Germline values: CDR1 LNHDA, CDR2 SQIVND (reference sequence). The CDR3 is made up of 12 amino acids. The V gene lost 10 bases and the J gene lost 2 bases, with 12 bases spanning the gap. This CDR3 is CATRDYAYEQYF. CDR3 DNA: TGTGCCACCCGAGACTACGCCTACGAGCAGTACTTC.